The rows below give T cell receptor beta chains drawn from one sample of a study of blood T cell repertoires in COVID-19. Clones were read by immunoSEQ multiplex PCR, and TCRdb kept only the in-frame ones, dropping some. The sample yields fewer than 200,000 clones, 75% to 90% seen once. Material for sequencing was peripheral blood. These receptor sequences come from a woman of 80 years or more with active or convalescent COVID-19. Each CDR3 is given with its conserved first and last residue. The D gene is left open where the match is weak. Clone size is shown for a subset of rows, as once, few, many or a class of expanded clone.

CDR3 length | J gene | D gene | clone size | V gene | CDR3 protein | CDR3 DNA
17 | TRBJ2-6 | TRBD1 | NA | TRBV4-3 | CASSRGQGDSGANVLTF | TGCGCCAGCAGCCGCGGACAGGGGGACTCTGGGGCCAACGTCCTGACTTTC
15 | TRBJ1-1 | TRBD1 | NA | TRBV10-3 | CAIRGTGVMNTEAFF | TGTGCCATCAGAGGGACAGGGGTCATGAACACTGAAGCTTTCTTT
18 | TRBJ1-4 | TRBD1 | NA | TRBV4-3 | CASSQDSYGRGRNEKLFF | TGCGCCAGCAGCCAAGATTCATATGGAAGGGGGCGAAATGAAAAACTGTTTTTT
11 | TRBJ2-7 | NA | NA | TRBV12-3/TRBV12-4 | CASSWAGEQYF | TGTGCCAGCAGCTGGGCAGGGGAGCAGTACTTC
15 | TRBJ2-5 | TRBD2 | NA | TRBV6-2/TRBV6-3 | CASSSWTSGRETQYF | TGTGCCAGCAGTTCCTGGACTAGCGGGCGGGAGACCCAGTACTTC
17 | TRBJ1-6 | TRBD1 | NA | TRBV3-1/TRBV3-2 | CASSQGEGGAEDSPLHF | TGTGCCAGCAGCCAAGGTGAAGGGGGCGCCGAGGATTCACCCCTCCACTTT
15 | TRBJ1-4 | NA | NA | TRBV6-5 | CASRLDRSTNEKLFF | TGTGCCAGCAGGTTAGACAGGTCAACTAATGAAAAACTGTTTTTT
13 | TRBJ1-1 | NA | NA | TRBV7-7 | CASSSQENTEAFF | TGTGCTAGCAGCTCACAAGAGAACACTGAAGCTTTCTTT
14 | TRBJ1-2 | TRBD1 | NA | TRBV29-1 | CSVGTPGQNYGYTF | TGCAGCGTTGGGACGCCGGGACAGAACTATGGCTACACCTTC
17 | TRBJ2-7 | TRBD2 | NA | TRBV7-2 | CASSLPGLAGGSYEQYF | TGTGCCAGCAGCTTGCCCGGACTAGCGGGGGGATCCTACGAGCAGTACTTC
12 | TRBJ1-3 | TRBD1 | NA | TRBV27 | CASSGQGNTIYF | TGTGCCAGCAGCGGACAGGGGAACACCATATATTTT
14 | TRBJ1-1 | NA | NA | TRBV19 | CASSRPQLNTEAFF | TGTGCCAGTAGTCGACCACAGCTGAACACTGAAGCTTTCTTT
15 | TRBJ2-7 | TRBD2 | NA | TRBV4-1 | CASSQDSGTSREQYF | TGCGCCAGCAGCCAAGACTCCGGGACTAGTCGGGAGCAGTACTTC
14 | TRBJ2-7 | TRBD2 | NA | TRBV6-6 | CASSFGGKAYEQYF | TGTGCCAGCAGTTTCGGGGGGAAAGCCTACGAGCAGTACTTC
15 | TRBJ2-1 | TRBD1 | NA | TRBV5-1 | CASSLGGQKYNEQFF | TGCGCCAGCAGCTTGGGGGGACAGAAGTACAATGAGCAGTTCTTC
14 | TRBJ1-6 | TRBD1 | few | TRBV7-2 | CASSLLQGGSPLHF | TGTGCCAGCAGCTTATTGCAGGGGGGTTCACCCCTCCACTTT
15 | TRBJ2-7 | NA | NA | TRBV27 | CASSNLAGRTYEQYF | TGTGCCAGCAGTAACTTAGCCGGTCGAACCTACGAGCAGTACTTC
11 | TRBJ2-3 | NA | few | TRBV27 | CASSSGGKQYF | TGTGCCAGCAGCTCAGGTGGCAAGCAGTATTTT
14 | TRBJ2-7 | TRBD1 | NA | TRBV27 | CASSLGQGNYEQYF | TGTGCCAGCAGTTTGGGACAGGGCAACTACGAGCAGTACTTC
14 | TRBJ2-3 | NA | NA | TRBV10-2 | CASTEGDYTDTQYF | TGCGCCAGCACCGAAGGGGATTACACAGATACGCAGTATTTT
14 | TRBJ2-7 | NA | NA | TRBV29-1 | CSVGETISSYEQYF | TGCAGCGTTGGCGAGACAATCAGCTCCTACGAGCAGTACTTC
13 | TRBJ2-2 | NA | once | TRBV6-5 | CASSSAGAGELFF | TGTGCCAGCAGTTCGGCGGGTGCCGGGGAGCTGTTTTTT
13 | TRBJ2-1 | NA | NA | TRBV6-5 | CASSRPTGREQFF | TGTGCCAGCAGTCGGCCTACAGGACGCGAGCAGTTCTTC